Below, 10 T cell receptor beta chains from the same sample are listed, as sequenced in a study of response to subunit inactivated influenza vaccine (dated 2018 in TCRdb). To prepare the library, RT-PCR was applied. Sequenced using an Illumina HiSeq 2500. The public reads were reprocessed in TCRdb via fastp at Q25 and MiXCR, keeping in-frame beta chains. Duplicate CDR3 protein sequences are folded into a single record with the most common DNA and genes. The sample yields around 300,000 distinct CDR3 sequences; 22% were counted once. The top ten clones comprise approximately 10% of the sample. Sample: PBMCs from blood, taken approximately 20 months after vaccination. These receptors were collected from a man aged 45 to 75 who received an inactivated influenza vaccine. Donor details come from another sample of the same person, matched by shared clones.

This clonotype was counted a few times. J is TRBJ2-2 and V is TRBV28, with D possibly being TRBD2 (6 bases). Trimming took 5 bases from V and 2 from J, leaving 12 bases between them. There are 15 residues in the CDR3. Germline CDR1 reads MDHEN; CDR2 reads SYDVKM. The CDR3 DNA sequence: TGTGCCAGCAGTCTGGGGCGGGATAACACCGGGGAGCTGTTTTTT. Its protein is CASSLGRDNTGELFF.

The sample holds a few counts of this clonotype. V is TRBV12-3 or TRBV12-4 and J is TRBJ2-5, with 11 bases identical to TRBD2. V lost 6 bases, J lost 4 bases, and 10 bases stayed unmatched. This CDR3 has 16 amino acids. For the CDR3, the DNA is TGTGCCAGCAGCCACCGGGCTAGCGGGGGGCTAGAGACCCAGTACTTC. It yields the protein CASSHRASGGLETQYF.

The chain is built from TRBV7-2 and TRBJ1-4; TRBD1 agrees at 7 bases. Germline V lookup: CDR1 SGHTA, CDR2 FQGNSA. After removal of 3 bases from V and 7 bases from J, the junction contained 8 bases not matched to a gene. The CDR3 is 15 amino acids. DNA of the CDR3: TGTGCCAGCAGCTTCCGAGGGGGCATGGGTGAAAAACTGTTTTTT. Amino acid sequence: CASSFRGGMGEKLFF.

A few counts support this clonotype. The chain combines TRBV29-1 with TRBJ2-5, with a tentative D call TRBD2 (7 bases). The V end was cut by 5 bases, the J end by 7 bases, with 14 bases between. Germline V gene data show CDR1 as SQVTM and CDR2 as ANQGSEA. This CDR3 is built from 12 residues. The DNA for the CDR3 is TGCAGCGTTTCGGGGGGCCTGGGGACCCAGTACTTC. As protein: CSVSGGLGTQYF.

V and J are TRBV5-6 and TRBJ2-7; TRBD1 matches at 7 bases. Germline V gene data show CDR1 as SGHDT and CDR2 as YYEEEE. The V and J ends lost 4 bases and 3 bases, in that order; junction bases with no gene match: 7. The CDR3 contains 14 residues. The CDR3 coding sequence is TGTGCCAGCAGCCAGGGACAGCAATTCTACGAGCAGTACTTC. Amino acids: CASSQGQQFYEQYF. Supplemented by reference TRBV5-6 and TRBJ2-7, the full variable domain reads DAGVTQSPTHLIKTRGQQVTLRCSPKSGHDTVSWYQQALGQGPQFIFQYYEEEERQRGNFPDRFSGHQFPNYSSELNVNALLLGDSALYLCASSQGQQFYEQYFGPGTRLTVT.

The genes are TRBV7-2 and TRBJ2-2; no definite D call. Germline CDR1 SGHTA, CDR2 FQGNSA. The V end was cut by 8 bases, the J end by 0 bases, with 13 bases between. The CDR3 spans 15 residues. DNA of the CDR3: TGTGCCAGCCAGGAAGGCCGCCCGAACACCGGGGAGCTGTTTTTT. This gives the protein CASQEGRPNTGELFF.

A single count supports this clonotype. This rearrangement joins TRBV12-3 or TRBV12-4 to TRBJ2-6; possibly TRBD2 for D (5 bases). V was trimmed by 1 base and J by 0 bases, leaving 10 bases between them. This CDR3 has 17 amino acids. The CDR3 DNA sequence: TGTGCCAGCAGTTTAGTTCCGGGGAGCTCTGGGGCCAACGTCCTGACTTTC. Its translation is CASSLVPGSSGANVLTF.

This clonotype showed up just a few times. The chain combines TRBV5-4 with TRBJ1-1, with TRBD1 matching 9 bases. There are 15 residues in the CDR3. Germline lookup yields CDR1 SGHNT and CDR2 YYREEE (reference sequence). J gave up 3 bases and V 3 bases, and 6 bases lay outside the gene matches. In nucleotides, the CDR3 is TGTGCCAGCAGCTGGAACAGGGGGCTTGACACTGAAGCTTTCTTT. It codes for CASSWNRGLDTEAFF.

This clonotype has a single count. This chain joins TRBV29-1 and TRBJ2-7; D not certain. The CDR3 runs to 14 residues. The ends were cut back, 4 bases at V and 2 bases at J, with 15 bases in the middle. CDR1 is SQVTM, CDR2 ANQGSEA, per germline. Here the CDR3 reads CSVAFGGPPYEQYF. The CDR3 bases are TGCAGCGTTGCGTTCGGCGGCCCTCCCTACGAGCAGTACTTC.

V and J are TRBV7-6 and TRBJ2-3; TRBD2 agrees at 7 bases. The germline gives CDR1 SGHVS, CDR2 FNYEAQ. The CDR3 has 15 residues. V was pared by 4 bases and J by 7 bases, with 11 bases of the junction left unmatched. CDR3 DNA sequence: TGTGCCAGCAGCTCCCTCGGGGGGTGGTCGAATACGCAGTATTTT. Its translation is CASSSLGGWSNTQYF. Complete variable domain (other parts from reference TRBV7-6 and TRBJ2-3): GAGVSQSPRYKVTKRGQDVALRCDPISGHVSLYWYRQALGQGPEFLTYFNYEAQQDKSGLPNDRFSAERPEGSISTLTIQRTEQRDSAMYRCASSSLGGWSNTQYFGPGTRLTVL.